The clone carrying this T cell receptor beta chain was counted at least ten times. Its antigen is not known. Hyperthyroidism was newly diagnosed in patients aged 18 to 65 (duration under 2 months). The CDR3 consists of 14 residues. Germline assignment: CDR1 SGHRS and CDR2 YFSETQ. Trimming removed 5 bases from V and 1 base from J, with 13 bases in between. TCR beta CDR3 regions were amplified from RNA. HTBI primers were employed in a first-round RT-PCR of the TCR CDR3. Each CDR3 protein is one row after TCRdb ran MiXCR on the multiplex PCR reads. Among roughly 570,000 distinct CDR3 sequences listed, 46% were seen once. The data belong to a study of T cells in Graves' hyperthyroidism and ophthalmopathy. General study results and limits: The model made its ophthalmopathy prediction, and onset followed a median approximately six months later. From stable hyperthyroidism, ophthalmopathy was separated by a 13 V-J model.

This TCR was recovered from a woman between 18 and 30 years old with Graves' hyperthyroidism. The J gene is TRBJ2-7, the V gene TRBV5-1, with D possibly matching TRBD2 (6 bases). The sample was peripheral blood or thyroid tissue (not recorded which). Here the CDR3 DNA reads TGCGCCAGCAGAGGTGGTGGGGGGTCCTACGAGCAGTACTTC. This codes for CASRGGGGSYEQYF. Full variable domain (remainder filled in from reference TRBV5-1 and TRBJ2-7): KAGVTQTPRYLIKTRGQQVTLSCSPISGHRSVSWYQQTPGQGLQFLFEYFSETQRNKGNFPGRFSGRQFSNSRSEMNVSTLELGDSALYLCASRGGGGSYEQYFGPGTRLTVT.